This T cell receptor (beta chain) originates from a study of blood T cells in healthy people across ages. Findings and limits, study-wide: Relative to aged donors, long-lived donors carried more naive CD4+ cells and displayed higher diversity.

The study recruited healthy Caucasian donors from Russia who were aged about 6 to 95. This clonotype appeared a few times. What it recognizes is unknown. Combining a sample-barcoded 5' primer with a J-beta primer mix, a second PCR ran for about 7 to 11 cycles. TCRdb fed the 5' RACE reads into MiXCR, producing one record per CDR3 protein. The data show about 970,000 distinct CDR3 sequences, 51% seen once. Sequenced sample: blood. The clonotype comes from a woman aged 60-70 years in good health.

Here the CDR3 reads CSQAGEGDTQYF. The CDR3 DNA is TGCAGCCAGGCGGGGGAGGGAGATACGCAGTATTTT. This sequence joins TRBV29-1 and TRBJ2-3; 7 bases agree with TRBD2. CDR3 length: 12 amino acids. V gave up 8 bases and J gave up 5 bases; unmatched junction bases: 7. The germline V gene has CDR1 SQVTM and CDR2 ANQGSEA.